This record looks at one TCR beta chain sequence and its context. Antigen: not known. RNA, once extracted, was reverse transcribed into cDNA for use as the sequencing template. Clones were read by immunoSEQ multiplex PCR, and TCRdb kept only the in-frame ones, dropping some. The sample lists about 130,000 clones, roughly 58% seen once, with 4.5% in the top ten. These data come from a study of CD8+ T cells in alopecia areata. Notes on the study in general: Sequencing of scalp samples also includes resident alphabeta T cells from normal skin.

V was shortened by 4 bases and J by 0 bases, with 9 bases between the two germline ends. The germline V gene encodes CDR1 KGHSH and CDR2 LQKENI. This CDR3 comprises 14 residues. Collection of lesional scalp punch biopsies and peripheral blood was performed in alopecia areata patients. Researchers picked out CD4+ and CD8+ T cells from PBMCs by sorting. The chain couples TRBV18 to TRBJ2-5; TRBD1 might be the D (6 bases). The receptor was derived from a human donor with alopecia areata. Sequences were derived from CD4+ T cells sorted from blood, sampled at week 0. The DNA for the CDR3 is TGTGCCAGCTCACGGGACACTAACCAAGAGACCCAGTACTTC. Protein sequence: CASSRDTNQETQYF.